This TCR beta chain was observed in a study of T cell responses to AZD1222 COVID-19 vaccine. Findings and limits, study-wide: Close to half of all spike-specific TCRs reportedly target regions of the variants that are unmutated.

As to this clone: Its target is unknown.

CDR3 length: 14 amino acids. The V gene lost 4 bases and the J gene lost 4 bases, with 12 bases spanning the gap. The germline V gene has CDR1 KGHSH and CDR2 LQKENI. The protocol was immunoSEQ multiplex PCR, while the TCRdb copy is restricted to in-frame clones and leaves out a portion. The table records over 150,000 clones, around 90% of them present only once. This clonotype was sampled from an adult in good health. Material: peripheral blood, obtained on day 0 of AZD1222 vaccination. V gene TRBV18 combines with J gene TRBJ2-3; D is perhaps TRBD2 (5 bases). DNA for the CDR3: TGTGCCAGCTCACTCCGACTAAGCGCAGATACGCAGTATTTT. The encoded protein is CASSLRLSADTQYF.